The T cell receptor (beta chain) described here comes from a study of T cell clones after liver transplantation. Study summary: Three of eight recipients were HCV-positive; others had non-autoimmune, non-viral indications.

Produced via immunoSEQ multiplex PCR; TCRdb's table is partial and in-frame only. The data contain some 70,000 clones, 90% of them singletons. From germline, CDR1 is MNHEY and CDR2 SMNVEV (reference sequence). J gave up 1 base and V 8 bases, and 3 bases lay outside the gene matches. This CDR3 is 13 amino acids long. This sequence originates from a human donor who received a liver transplant. The specimen was CD4+ T cells from blood, collected before liver transplant. The chain employs TRBV27 and TRBJ2-7; 9 nucleotides align to TRBD1. CDR3 bases: TGTGCCAGCCTGGGACAGGGATCCTACGAGCAGTACTTC. Protein: CASLGQGSYEQYF.